What follows is one T cell receptor beta chain and its context. The record originates from a study of identical twins. A single record per CDR3 protein comes from TCRdb applying MiXCR to the 5' RACE reads. This table has around 500,000 distinct CDR3 sequences, approximately 14% appearing once. From germline, CDR1 is SEHNR and CDR2 FQNEAQ (reference sequence). J was trimmed by 7 bases and V by 2 bases; bases with no gene match: 11. This CDR3 is built from 16 residues. Separately, the same data were catalogued under a study of yellow fever vaccine responses in identical twins.

Sequencing was performed on CD4+ T cells sorted from blood. This sequence originates from a young woman in good health. The chain couples TRBV7-9 to TRBJ2-3; 8 bases line up with TRBD2. The CDR3 here is CASSLSIGGVPNTQYF. CDR3 in DNA: TGTGCCAGCAGCTTATCCATCGGGGGGGTCCCGAATACGCAGTATTTT.